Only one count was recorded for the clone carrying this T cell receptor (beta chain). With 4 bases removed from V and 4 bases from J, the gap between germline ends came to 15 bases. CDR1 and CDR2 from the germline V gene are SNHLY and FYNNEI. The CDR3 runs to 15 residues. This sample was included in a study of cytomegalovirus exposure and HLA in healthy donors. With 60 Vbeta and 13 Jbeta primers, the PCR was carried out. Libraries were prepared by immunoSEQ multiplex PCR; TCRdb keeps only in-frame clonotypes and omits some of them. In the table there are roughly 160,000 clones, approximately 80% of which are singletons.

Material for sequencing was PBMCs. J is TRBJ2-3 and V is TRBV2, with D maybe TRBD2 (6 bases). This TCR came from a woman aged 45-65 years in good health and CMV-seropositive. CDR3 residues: CASSARDPVADTQYF. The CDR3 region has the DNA TGTGCCAGCAGTGCGCGGGACCCGGTTGCAGATACGCAGTATTTT. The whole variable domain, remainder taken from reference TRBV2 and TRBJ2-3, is EPEVTQTPSHQVTQMGQEVILRCVPISNHLYFYWYRQILGQKVEFLVSFYNNEISEKSEIFDDQFSVERPDGSNFTLKIRSTKLEDSAMYFCASSARDPVADTQYFGPGTRLTVL.